This T cell receptor (beta chain) was profiled in a study of T cell repertoires in cytomegalovirus infection. About the research overall: Well-studied HLA-B-restricted epitopes and recently identified HLA-C-restricted epitopes of CMV were both used in the study. Public TCR beta signatures were indicative of both CMV infection and a matching HLA type.

Broader study findings: HLA-C-restricted CMV clonotypes gave the most frequent clonotype in two of eight donors. The cumulative frequency of public TCR beta families identified carriers of CMV plus the relevant HLA.

One entry per CDR3 protein, called by TCRdb with MiXCR from the reads. Here the sample spans around 71,000 distinct CDR3 sequences, approximately 42% being singletons. This CDR3 has 14 residues. Germline assignment: CDR1 MNHEY and CDR2 SVGEGT. The ends were cut back, 8 bases at V and 3 bases at J, with 17 bases in the middle. Turning to this clonotype: Its antigen is still unknown.

This chain uses TRBV6-2 or TRBV6-3 with TRBJ2-7; D possibly corresponds to TRBD2 (6 bases). This receptor was taken from a human donor in good health (CMV status not recorded). Some clones in this sample may be carry-over from other donors' samples. The starting material was CD8+ T cells from cultured PBMCs, obtained from culture after CMV antigen stimulation. CDR3 DNA: TGTGCCAGCCGCCTGGTCAGGGAGGACTACGAGCAGTACTTC. Its translation: CASRLVREDYEQYF.